This is a list of T cell receptor beta chains from one sample in a study of blood T cell repertoires in COVID-19. Assay: immunoSEQ multiplex PCR; the TCRdb copy retains only in-frame clones and omits some. Of a few hundred thousand clones listed, about 91% were seen once; the top ten hold roughly 6%. Material: peripheral blood. The receptors shown here come from a woman aged 30 to 39 with COVID-19, enrolled during active disease. CDR3s include the opening cysteine and the closing phenylalanine or tryptophan. D genes are given only for firm matches. Clone size is stated in some rows and not others, as once, few, many or a class when expanded.

d_gene: .; v_gene: TRBV29-1; abundance: .; j_gene: TRBJ1-2; CDR3aa: CSVEVGQTARGYTF; CDR3nt: TGCAGCGTTGAAGTTGGACAGACAGCTAGGGGCTACACCTTC
d_gene: .; v_gene: TRBV7-9; abundance: .; j_gene: TRBJ2-3; CDR3aa: CASSSRRRELYDTQYF; CDR3nt: TGTGCCAGCAGCTCTAGACGACGGGAGCTATACGATACGCAGTATTTT
d_gene: .; v_gene: TRBV6-5; abundance: .; j_gene: TRBJ2-3; CDR3aa: CASKGWSSADTQYF; CDR3nt: TGTGCCAGCAAAGGTTGGAGTAGCGCAGATACGCAGTATTTT
d_gene: .; v_gene: TRBV9; abundance: .; j_gene: TRBJ2-7; CDR3aa: CASSVLTTYSSYEQYF; CDR3nt: TGTGCCAGCAGCGTACTTACCACATACAGCTCCTACGAGCAGTACTTC
d_gene: .; v_gene: TRBV7-2; abundance: .; j_gene: TRBJ2-5; CDR3aa: CASSLIANQETQYF; CDR3nt: TGTGCCAGCAGCCTTATAGCGAACCAAGAGACCCAGTACTTC
d_gene: .; v_gene: TRBV12-1; abundance: .; j_gene: TRBJ1-1; CDR3aa: CASSQTDYTEAFF; CDR3nt: TGTGCCAGCAGCCAGACAGATTACACTGAAGCTTTCTTT
d_gene: TRBD2; v_gene: TRBV9; abundance: .; j_gene: TRBJ2-7; CDR3aa: CASSPRAGESTYEQYF; CDR3nt: TGTGCCAGCAGCCCTCGCGCGGGGGAGTCTACCTACGAGCAGTACTTC
d_gene: .; v_gene: TRBV6-6; abundance: once; j_gene: TRBJ1-2; CDR3aa: CASSYDRGVAYGYTF; CDR3nt: TGTGCCAGCAGTTACGACCGGGGGGTGGCCTATGGCTACACCTTC
d_gene: TRBD2; v_gene: TRBV2; abundance: .; j_gene: TRBJ2-3; CDR3aa: CASKGTSGSTADTQYF; CDR3nt: TGTGCCAGCAAAGGGACTAGCGGGAGTACCGCAGATACGCAGTATTTT
d_gene: TRBD1; v_gene: TRBV28; abundance: .; j_gene: TRBJ1-2; CDR3aa: CASSLGTGQGSYGYTF; CDR3nt: TGTGCCAGCAGCTTAGGGACAGGACAGGGATCGTATGGCTACACCTTC
d_gene: .; v_gene: TRBV28; abundance: .; j_gene: TRBJ1-5; CDR3aa: CASYRTPGRAKPNQPQHF; CDR3nt: TGTGCCAGCTACCGTACGCCCGGCAGGGCAAAGCCAAATCAGCCCCAGCATTTT
d_gene: .; v_gene: TRBV19; abundance: few; j_gene: TRBJ1-5; CDR3aa: CASSIAGNQPQHF; CDR3nt: TGTGCCAGTAGTATAGCGGGCAATCAGCCCCAGCATTTT
d_gene: .; v_gene: TRBV30; abundance: few; j_gene: TRBJ1-1; CDR3aa: CAVKGGTNTEAFF; CDR3nt: TGTGCCGTAAAGGGGGGGACGAACACTGAAGCTTTCTTT
d_gene: TRBD1; v_gene: TRBV10-3; abundance: .; j_gene: TRBJ2-2; CDR3aa: CAVSRDRGTGELFF; CDR3nt: TGTGCCGTGTCCCGGGACAGGGGCACCGGGGAGCTGTTTTTT
d_gene: .; v_gene: TRBV3-1/TRBV3-2; abundance: .; j_gene: TRBJ1-1; CDR3aa: CASSPTPGANTEAFF; CDR3nt: TGTGCCAGCAGCCCCACCCCGGGAGCGAACACTGAAGCTTTCTTT
d_gene: TRBD1; v_gene: TRBV24-1; abundance: .; j_gene: TRBJ2-1; CDR3aa: CATSDSGTGTNEQFF; CDR3nt: TGTGCCACCAGTGATTCGGGGACAGGGACGAATGAGCAGTTCTTC